The 27 T cell receptor beta chains listed next were all sequenced from one sample in a study of cytomegalovirus exposure and HLA in healthy donors (dated by TCRdb to about 2017). Receptor amplification or capture employed the immunoSEQ multiplex PCR assay. A mixture of 60 forward primers for TCR Vbeta segments and 13 reverse primers for TCR Jbeta segments was used in the multiplex PCR. As stored in TCRdb, this immuneACCESS dataset retains in-frame rearrangements with V and J assigned. A fraction of the clones does not appear; measured against another copy, unresolved V genes explain less than half of the discrepancy, and the remainder lacks a known reason. The table for this sample lists about 52,000 clones. Together, the top ten hold approximately 9.9% of the sample. The material sequenced was PBMCs. The receptors here all came from a woman aged 45-65 years in good health and CMV-seropositive.

The chain recombines TRBV4-3 with TRBJ1-1; D possibly corresponds to TRBD1 (6 bases). V lost 4 bases and J 1 base, leaving 16 bases between the germline ends. CDR3 length equals 16 residues. Germline values: CDR1 LGHNA, CDR2 YSLEER. CDR3 amino acids: CASSRGYDRPNTEAFF. The CDR3 bases are TGCGCCAGCAGCCGAGGATATGACAGGCCGAACACTGAAGCTTTCTTT.

V gene TRBV6-6 combines with J gene TRBJ2-5, with 7 bases aligning to TRBD1. The CDR3 length is 13 residues. CDR1 and CDR2 from the germline V gene are MNHNY and SVGAGI (reference sequence). With V trimmed by 7 bases and J by 5 bases, 7 bases remained unmatched. CDR3 coding DNA: TGTGCCAGCAACCGGGACAGACTCGAGACCCAGTACTTC. Amino acid sequence: CASNRDRLETQYF.

The J gene is TRBJ1-2, the V gene TRBV29-1, with a weak D call TRBD1 (5 bases). CDR3 length: 11 residues. V lost 7 bases and J 6 bases, leaving 12 bases between the germline ends. The V gene's germline CDR1 is SQVTM and CDR2 ANQGSEA. CDR3 coding DNA: TGCAGCGCTGAGGGGAGGGATGGCTACACCTTC. Its protein is CSAEGRDGYTF.

V gene TRBV7-2 combines with J gene TRBJ2-7; 9 bases are shared with TRBD1. Looked up from germline, CDR1 is SGHTA and CDR2 is FQGNSA. V lost 5 bases, J lost 1 base, and 6 bases stayed unmatched. The CDR3 consists of 15 residues. This chain's CDR3 is CASSRGQGLSYEQYF. The CDR3 DNA sequence: TGTGCCAGCAGCCGGGGACAGGGCTTATCCTACGAGCAGTACTTC.

The chain employs TRBV25-1 and TRBJ1-1; no firm D call. Germline lookup yields CDR1 MGHDK and CDR2 SYGVNS. There are 12 residues in the CDR3. V was clipped by 4 bases and J by 4 bases, with 7 bases between them. The CDR3 DNA reads as TGTGCCAGCAGTGGCGCGGGCACTGAAGCTTTCTTT. It codes for CASSGAGTEAFF.

The genes are TRBV6-5 and TRBJ1-2; D may be TRBD1 (5 bases). Germline CDR1 reads MNHEY; CDR2 reads SVGAGI. The CDR3 totals 13 residues. With 2 bases removed from V and 4 bases from J, the gap between germline ends came to 8 bases. CDR3 nucleotides: TGTGCCAGCAGTTACGGGGCTGGCTATGGCTACACCTTC. Its protein product is CASSYGAGYGYTF.

The chain has TRBV2 and TRBJ1-6, with TRBD1 as a possible D gene (6 bases). The CDR3 spans 16 residues. The V end lost 6 bases, the J end lost 7 bases, and 19 bases lay between the germline ends. The germline CDR1 and CDR2 sequences are SNHLY and FYNNEI. DNA of the CDR3: TGTGCCAGCAGCCCACCCAACAGGGCGAGGAATTCACCCCTCCACTTT. Amino acids: CASSPPNRARNSPLHF.

V and J are TRBV5-1 and TRBJ2-3, with 14 bases fitting TRBD2. This CDR3 is built from 17 residues. V gave up 4 bases and J gave up 7 bases; unmatched junction bases: 11. Germline V gene lookup returns CDR1 SGHRS and CDR2 YFSETQ. The CDR3 is CASSTPPGTSGSNTQYF. Written as DNA, the CDR3 is TGCGCCAGCAGCACACCACCGGGGACTAGCGGGAGTAATACGCAGTATTTT.

J is TRBJ2-7 and V is TRBV25-1; TRBD1 aligns across 7 bases. V lost 7 bases and J lost 3; bases outside the gene matches: 9. Germline lookup yields CDR1 MGHDK and CDR2 SYGVNS. The CDR3 covers 14 residues. The CDR3 nucleotides read TGTGCCAGCACTAGGGACAGCCCATTCTACGAGCAGTACTTC. Translation: CASTRDSPFYEQYF.

The chain recombines TRBV6-1 with TRBJ1-4, with no clear D. The V end was cut by 2 bases, the J end by 0 bases, with 10 bases between. The CDR3 is 16 residues long. Germline CDR1 and CDR2: MNHNS and SASEGT. The DNA of the CDR3 is TGTGCCAGCAGTGAACCGATAGCCCCAACTAATGAAAAACTGTTTTTT. Protein: CASSEPIAPTNEKLFF.

J is TRBJ1-1 and V is TRBV7-8; possibly TRBD1 for D (5 bases). This CDR3 comprises 15 residues. Trimming shortened V by 5 bases and J by 1 base, and 14 bases separated the two germline ends. The germline CDR1 and CDR2 sequences are SGHVS and FQNEAQ. The CDR3 DNA follows: TGTGCCAGCAGCCCAATTGTCGGGGGGAACACTGAAGCTTTCTTT. Translating it yields CASSPIVGGNTEAFF.

The chain links TRBV28 to TRBJ1-2, with D possibly TRBD1 on 6 matching bases. V was trimmed by 6 bases and J by 4 bases, leaving 12 bases between them. Germline assignment: CDR1 MDHEN and CDR2 SYDVKM. The CDR3 length is 13 residues. CDR3 nucleotide sequence: TGTGCCAGCAGCGCAGGGGATGGCTATGGCTACACCTTC. Its translation: CASSAGDGYGYTF.

The chain combines TRBV19 with TRBJ1-1; 9 nucleotides align to TRBD1. Unmatched junction bases numbered 5, after V lost 4 bases and J lost 2 bases. Looked up from germline, CDR1 is LNHDA and CDR2 is SQIVND (reference sequence). The CDR3 spans 15 residues. CDR3 in DNA: TGTGCCAGTAGTAGGGACAGGGTTCGAAACACTGAAGCTTTCTTT. Protein: CASSRDRVRNTEAFF.

The V call is TRBV7-2, the J call TRBJ1-2; 9 nucleotides agree with TRBD1. The CDR3 is 15 residues long. Trimming cost V 2 bases and J 8 bases; bases outside gene matches: 9. From germline, CDR1 is SGHTA and CDR2 FQGNSA. The CDR3 reads CASSLSRTGAFGYTF. CDR3 nucleotides: TGTGCCAGCAGCTTAAGTCGGACAGGGGCGTTCGGCTACACCTTC.

The chain's CDR3 is CASSLQGSDYEQYF. Written as DNA, the CDR3 is TGTGCCAGCAGCTTACAGGGATCGGACTACGAGCAGTACTTC. The chain employs TRBV7-2 and TRBJ2-7; D might be TRBD1 (5 bases). Trimming shortened V by 2 bases and J by 3 bases, and 11 bases separated the two germline ends. This CDR3 is 14 amino acids long. The germline V gene has CDR1 SGHTA and CDR2 FQGNSA.

The rearrangement links TRBV7-9 to TRBJ2-3; 12 bases map to TRBD1. From germline, CDR1 is SEHNR and CDR2 FQNEAQ (reference sequence). The CDR3 runs to 14 residues. Losses at the gene ends were 8 bases for V and 5 bases for J; bases not matched to a gene: 5. In DNA form, the CDR3 reads TGTGCCAGCGGGGACAGGGGGCGCAAAGATACGCAGTATTTT. It yields the protein CASGDRGRKDTQYF.

CDR3 sequence: CASREVGTGNNSPLHF. CDR3 bases: TGTGCCAGCAGAGAGGTTGGGACAGGGAATAATTCACCCCTCCACTTT. V is TRBV25-1 and J is TRBJ1-6, with 9 bases aligning to TRBD1. Germline V lookup: CDR1 MGHDK, CDR2 SYGVNS. The CDR3 totals 16 residues. V lost 6 bases and J lost 5; bases outside the gene matches: 8.

The chain joins TRBV5-1 to TRBJ2-1, with 7 bases lining up with TRBD2. CDR3 size: 16 residues. V shed 2 bases, J shed 5 bases, and the junction held 10 bases outside the gene matches. In germline, CDR1 is SGHRS, CDR2 YFSETQ. The DNA for the CDR3 is TGCGCCAGCAGCTTTATAGCGGGCCTAATAAACAATGAGCAGTTCTTC. As protein: CASSFIAGLINNEQFF.

V gene TRBV11-2 combines with J gene TRBJ2-5; tentatively, D is TRBD1 (6 bases). This CDR3 is built from 14 residues. Trimming took off 5 bases at V and 4 bases at J, with 14 bases between the two ends. Germline lookup yields CDR1 SGHAT and CDR2 FQNNGV. CDR3 in DNA: TGTGCCAGCAGCGACAGGCAAGGGGTAGAGACCCAGTACTTC. As protein: CASSDRQGVETQYF.

The chain recombines TRBV10-3 with TRBJ2-2, with 13 bases aligning to TRBD2. Germline V gene data show CDR1 as ENHRY and CDR2 as SYGVKD. This CDR3 comprises 18 residues. V dropped 2 bases and J dropped 5; count of bases not matched to a gene: 8. The CDR3 sequence: CAISEGLAGATGTGELFF. CDR3 sequence (DNA): TGTGCCATCAGTGAGGGACTAGCGGGAGCAACGGGTACCGGGGAGCTGTTTTTT.

Considering frequency, this clone is medium-sized (0.01 to 0.1%). The chain recombines TRBV7-2 with TRBJ1-6; D unresolved. This CDR3 comprises 14 residues. Between the trimmed V and J ends, which lost 3 bases and 10 bases, there was a span of 13 bases. The germline V gene has CDR1 SGHTA and CDR2 FQGNSA. CDR3 amino acids: CASSFGSGGSPLHF. The DNA for the CDR3 is TGTGCCAGCAGCTTCGGCAGCGGTGGATCACCCCTCCACTTT. The whole variable domain, filled in from reference TRBV7-2 and TRBJ1-6, reads GAGVSQSPSNKVTEKGKDVELRCDPISGHTALYWYRQSLGQGLEFLIYFQGNSAPDKSGLPSDRFSAERTGGSVSTLTIQRTQQEDSAVYLCASSFGSGGSPLHFGNGTRLTVT.

The chain employs TRBV19 and TRBJ1-2; possible D gene TRBD1, 5 bases. Per the germline V gene, CDR1 is LNHDA and CDR2 is SQIVND (reference sequence). V lost 3 bases to trimming and J lost 3 bases, with 8 bases between them. The CDR3 is made up of 13 amino acids. CDR3 nucleotides: TGTGCCAGTAGTATCGGGGGGGACTATGGCTACACCTTC. Translated, it gives CASSIGGDYGYTF.

The chain joins TRBV10-2 to TRBJ1-1; 8 nucleotides align to TRBD1. The CDR3 consists of 13 residues. J lost 7 bases, V lost 0 bases, and 1 base had no gene match. CDR1 and CDR2 from the germline V gene are WSHSY and SAAADI. CDR3 nucleotide sequence: TGCGCCAGCAGTGAGTCGGGGACAGGTGAAGCTTTCTTT. Translated, it gives CASSESGTGEAFF.

The V call is TRBV10-2, the J call TRBJ2-5; TRBD2 aligns across 8 bases. The CDR3 has 13 amino acids. J was trimmed by 2 bases and V by 6 bases; bases with no gene match: 2. The germline gives CDR1 WSHSY, CDR2 SAAADI. CDR3 sequence (DNA): TGCGCCAGCAGAACTAGCGGACAAGAGACCCAGTACTTC. It yields the protein CASRTSGQETQYF.

The gene calls are TRBV11-2 and TRBJ2-7; a possible D gene is TRBD1 (6 bases). Germline CDR1 reads SGHAT; CDR2 reads FQNNGV. The CDR3 sequence is 14 residues long. V dropped 6 bases and J dropped 0 bases, with 12 bases sitting between them. In DNA form, the CDR3 reads TGTGCCAGCAGAACCGGGACATTCTCCTACGAGCAGTACTTC. Its protein is CASRTGTFSYEQYF.

This chain links TRBV28 with TRBJ1-5; perhaps TRBD1 as D (6 bases). In germline, CDR1 is MDHEN, CDR2 SYDVKM. Trimming pared 11 bases from V and 3 bases from J, leaving 14 bases between. The CDR3 runs to 13 residues. CDR3 in DNA: TGTGCCCACCAACGACAGGTCAATCAGCCCCAGCATTTT. Residues: CAHQRQVNQPQHF.

The rearrangement links TRBV6-5 to TRBJ2-2; D may be TRBD1 (6 bases). The V gene lost 5 bases and the J gene lost 7 bases, with 14 bases spanning the gap. This CDR3 region has 14 residues. Looked up from germline, CDR1 is MNHEY and CDR2 is SVGAGI. The CDR3 sequence: CASSLQGFVGELFF. The CDR3 bases are TGTGCCAGCAGTCTACAGGGATTCGTCGGGGAGCTGTTTTTT.